This T cell receptor (beta chain) was observed in a study of T cells after yellow fever vaccination. V shed 1 base and J shed 3 bases, with 15 bases lying between them. Germline CDR1 is LGHDT and CDR2 is YNNKEL (reference sequence). CDR3 length: 17 amino acids. This clonotype was found a few times. They built TCR cDNA with 5'RACE template switching, a step that put in a universal primer site and UMIs. One entry per CDR3 protein, called by TCRdb with MiXCR from the 5' RACE reads. The sample has 100,000 to 150,000 distinct CDR3 sequences; about 8.2% are singletons. The sample was CD8+ T cells sorted from PBMCs, taken on the day of the yellow fever booster vaccination. This TCR derives from a man in his late teens or twenties who received the YFV17D yellow fever vaccine. V and J are TRBV3-1 and TRBJ2-2; perhaps D is TRBD1 or TRBD2 (5 bases each). The CDR3 reads CASSQGSRLGDTGELFF. In DNA, the CDR3 is TGTGCCAGCAGCCAAGGCTCTCGGTTGGGGGACACCGGGGAGCTGTTTTTT.